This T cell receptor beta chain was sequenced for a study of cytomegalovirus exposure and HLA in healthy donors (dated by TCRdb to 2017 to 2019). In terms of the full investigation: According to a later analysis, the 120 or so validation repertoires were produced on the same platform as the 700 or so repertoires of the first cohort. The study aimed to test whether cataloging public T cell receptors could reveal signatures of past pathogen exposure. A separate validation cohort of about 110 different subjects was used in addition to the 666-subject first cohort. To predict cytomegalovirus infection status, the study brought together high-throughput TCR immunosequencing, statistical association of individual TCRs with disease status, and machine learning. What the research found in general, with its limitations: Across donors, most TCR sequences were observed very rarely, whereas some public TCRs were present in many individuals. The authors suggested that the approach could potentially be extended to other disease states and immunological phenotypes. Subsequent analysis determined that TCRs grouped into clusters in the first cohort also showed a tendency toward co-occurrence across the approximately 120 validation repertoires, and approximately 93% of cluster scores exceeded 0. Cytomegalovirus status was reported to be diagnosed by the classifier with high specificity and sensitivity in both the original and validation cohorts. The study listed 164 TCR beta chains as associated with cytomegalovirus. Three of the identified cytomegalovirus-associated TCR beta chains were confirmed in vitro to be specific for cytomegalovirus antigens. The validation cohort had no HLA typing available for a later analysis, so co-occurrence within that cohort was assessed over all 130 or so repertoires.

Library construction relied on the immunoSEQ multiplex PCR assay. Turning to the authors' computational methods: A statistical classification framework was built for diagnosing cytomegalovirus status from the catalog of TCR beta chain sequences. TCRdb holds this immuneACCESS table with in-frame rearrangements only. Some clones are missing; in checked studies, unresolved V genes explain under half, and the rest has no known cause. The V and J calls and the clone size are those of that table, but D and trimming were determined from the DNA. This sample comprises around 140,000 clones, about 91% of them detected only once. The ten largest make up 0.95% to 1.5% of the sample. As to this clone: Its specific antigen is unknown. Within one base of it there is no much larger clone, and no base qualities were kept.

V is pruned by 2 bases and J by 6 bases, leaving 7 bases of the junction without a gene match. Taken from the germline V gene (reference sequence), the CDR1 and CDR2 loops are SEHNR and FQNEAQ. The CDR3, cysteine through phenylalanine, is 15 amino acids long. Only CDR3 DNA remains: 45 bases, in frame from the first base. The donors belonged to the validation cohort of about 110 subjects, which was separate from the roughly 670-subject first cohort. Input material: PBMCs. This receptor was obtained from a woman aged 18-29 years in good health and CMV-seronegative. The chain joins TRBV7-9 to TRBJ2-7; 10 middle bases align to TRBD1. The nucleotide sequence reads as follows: TGTGCCAGCAGCTTATCTGGGACAGGGGACGCCGAGCAGTACTTC. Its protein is CASSLSGTGDAEQYF. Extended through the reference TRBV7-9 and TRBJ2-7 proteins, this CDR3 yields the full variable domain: DTGVSQNPRHKITKRGQNVTFRCDPISEHNRLYWYRQTLGQGPEFLTYFQNEAQLEKSRLLSDRFSAERPKGSFSTLEIQRTEQGDSAMYLCASSLSGTGDAEQYFGPGTRLTVT.